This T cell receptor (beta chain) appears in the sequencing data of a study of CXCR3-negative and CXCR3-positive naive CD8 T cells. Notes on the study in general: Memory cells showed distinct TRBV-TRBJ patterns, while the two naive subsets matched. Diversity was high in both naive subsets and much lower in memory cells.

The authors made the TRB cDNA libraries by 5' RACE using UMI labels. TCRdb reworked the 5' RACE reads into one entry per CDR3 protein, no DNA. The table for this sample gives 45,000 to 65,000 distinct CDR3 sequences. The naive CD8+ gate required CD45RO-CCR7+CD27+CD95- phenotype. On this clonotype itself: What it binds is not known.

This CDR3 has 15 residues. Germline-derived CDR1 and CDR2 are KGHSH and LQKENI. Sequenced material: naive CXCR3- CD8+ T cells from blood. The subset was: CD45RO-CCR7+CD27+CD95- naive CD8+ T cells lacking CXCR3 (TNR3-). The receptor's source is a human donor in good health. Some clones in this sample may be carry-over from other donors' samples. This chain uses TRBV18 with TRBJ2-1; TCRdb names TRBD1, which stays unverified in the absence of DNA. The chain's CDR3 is CASSPFGQGEDEQFF.